These T cell receptor beta chains were read from a single sample in a study of metastatic and nonmetastatic thyroid tumors. From the PCR reads, TCRdb re-called clones with MiXCR. The sample records tens of thousands of clones, less than 25% being singletons. Sequencing was done on a sample of blood. These receptors were obtained from a female donor with papillary thyroid cancer or a benign thyroid nodule (not recorded which). Some clones in this sample may be carry-over from other donors' samples. Both conserved end residues are part of each CDR3. A D gene is named only where the DNA matches it firmly. Only part of the rows carry a size: once, few, many, or a class if the clone is expanded.

size | J | V | D | DNA | CDR3
medium-sized | TRBJ2-3 | TRBV10-3 | NA | TGTGCCATCAGTGAGGACAGCACAGATACGCAGTATTTT | CAISEDSTDTQYF
NA | TRBJ2-7 | TRBV5-1 | TRBD2 | TGCGCCAGCAGGACTAGCGGGGCTACCTACGAGCAGTACTTC | CASRTSGATYEQYF
many | TRBJ1-1 | TRBV3-1 | NA | TGTGCCAGCAGCCAAGGTAGATCAGGGAACACTGAAGCTTTCTTT | CASSQGRSGNTEAFF
many | TRBJ1-5 | TRBV27 | NA | TGTGCCAGCAGTTTGGCGGGCGGTCAGCCCCAGCATTTT | CASSLAGGQPQHF
NA | TRBJ2-5 | TRBV27 | TRBD2 | TGTGCCAGCAGTTTAGCGGGAGGGCAGACCCAGTACTTC | CASSLAGGQTQYF
NA | TRBJ1-5 | TRBV28 | TRBD1 | TGTGCCAGCAGCTTAGATGGGACAGGGACGGGGCAGCCCCAGCATTTT | CASSLDGTGTGQPQHF
many | TRBJ2-1 | TRBV19 | TRBD2 | TGTGCCAGTAGCCTCGGGGGGGGCATAGGGAATGAGCAGTTCTTC | CASSLGGGIGNEQFF
NA | TRBJ1-2 | TRBV20-1 | NA | TGCAGTGCTAGAGATCCGCGCAACTATGGCTACACCTTC | CSARDPRNYGYTF
many | TRBJ1-5 | TRBV30 | NA | TGTGCCTGGAGTCCGCAGGAAGGAGGGCCCCAGCATTTT | CAWSPQEGGPQHF
many | TRBJ2-3 | TRBV10-3 | NA | TGTGCCATCAGTGAGTCGGGTAGCACAGATACGCAGTATTTT | CAISESGSTDTQYF
few | TRBJ2-2 | TRBV28 | NA | TGTGCCAGCATGCTGGGGAGCGTCACCGGGGAGCTGTTTTTT | CASMLGSVTGELFF
many | TRBJ2-6 | TRBV19 | NA | TGTGCCAGTAGTATAGCTCCTGGGGCCAACGTCCTGACTTTC | CASSIAPGANVLTF
medium-sized | TRBJ1-5 | TRBV12-3/TRBV12-4 | TRBD1 | TGTGCCAGCAGTTCCCAGACAGGGTGGCAGCCCCAGCATTTT | CASSSQTGWQPQHF
medium-sized | TRBJ2-1 | TRBV20-1 | NA | TGCAGTGCTAGAGATCCGTTAGGGCCCTACAATGAGCAGTTCTTC | CSARDPLGPYNEQFF
few | TRBJ1-2 | TRBV5-1 | TRBD1 | TGCGCCAGCATTGTTTCACCTGGGGGACAGGGGGTTGGAGGCTACACCTTC | CASIVSPGGQGVGGYTF
medium-sized | TRBJ2-7 | TRBV10-2 | TRBD2 | TGCGCCAGCAGTCCTGGCGGGAGCCCCTCCTACGAGCAGTACTTC | CASSPGGSPSYEQYF
many | TRBJ2-3 | TRBV4-2 | NA | TGTGCCAGCAGCCATCTCCCCTCAAGCCGAGGCCAGGGATATACGCAGTATTTT | CASSHLPSSRGQGYTQYF
many | TRBJ1-2 | TRBV5-4 | NA | TGTGCCAGCAGCTTGGATTTAGTAACGGGCGGTGGCTACACCTTC | CASSLDLVTGGGYTF
few | TRBJ2-3 | TRBV24-1 | NA | TGTGCCACCAGTGGCTTAGCGGTAGGCACAGATACGCAGTATTTT | CATSGLAVGTDTQYF
many | TRBJ2-3 | TRBV5-4 | NA | TGTGCCAGCAGTTCCGGAGGGGGGCGGCGGCGCACAGATACGCAGTATTTT | CASSSGGGRRRTDTQYF
once | TRBJ2-7 | TRBV5-1 | NA | TGCGCCAGCAGCTTTAAGACAGGTTTGGGGAAAGAGCAGTGCTTC | CASSFKTGLGKEQCF
medium-sized | TRBJ1-2 | TRBV28 | NA | TGTGCCAGCAGTTCGGGACACAATGGCTACACCTTC | CASSSGHNGYTF
many | TRBJ2-3 | TRBV20-1 | NA | TGCAGTGCTAGAGATTGGGTGGGTGGATCCGCGGATACGCAGTATTTT | CSARDWVGGSADTQYF
once | TRBJ1-4 | TRBV7-3 | NA | TGTCCCAGCTGCTTCAACAGCAATGCAACTAATGATAAACTGTTTTTT | CPSCFNSNATNDKLFF
few | TRBJ1-6 | TRBV5-1 | TRBD1 | TGCGCCAGCAGCTTGTTTGAGGGGACAGGGAGTTCACCCCTCCACTTT | CASSLFEGTGSSPLHF
few | TRBJ2-2 | TRBV6-1 | NA | TGTGCCAGCAGGTTCGGCACCGTTGAGCTGTTTTTT | CASRFGTVELFF
NA | TRBJ2-3 | TRBV7-2 | NA | TGTGCCAGCAGCCCCTTAGGGACAGATACGCAGTATTTT | CASSPLGTDTQYF
many | TRBJ2-1 | TRBV30 | NA | TGTGCCTGGAGCCCACCAGGGACCATTTACAATGAGCAGTTCTTC | CAWSPPGTIYNEQFF
many | TRBJ1-5 | TRBV3-1 | NA | TGTGCCAGCAGCCAAGAGGCGGAGAATAGCAATCAGCCCCAGCATTTT | CASSQEAENSNQPQHF
NA | TRBJ1-2 | TRBV6-1 | TRBD1 | TGTGCCAGCAGACGTGCCGACAGGGTTCAGGGCTACACCTTC | CASRRADRVQGYTF
medium-sized | TRBJ2-5 | TRBV5-1 | TRBD1 | TGCGCCAGCAGCTTGGCCGGGACAGGGATAGAGACCCAGTACTTC | CASSLAGTGIETQYF
many | TRBJ2-7 | TRBV6-1 | NA | TGTACCATCCTAGGGGGGGGGGGGCTCAGCTACGAGCAGTACTTC | CTILGGGGLSYEQYF
many | TRBJ2-6 | TRBV20-1 | TRBD2 | TGCAGTGCTAGACTCACTGGACTAGCGGGAGGGGGGAGCTCTGGGGCCAACGTCCTGACTTTC | CSARLTGLAGGGSSGANVLTF
medium-sized | TRBJ2-7 | TRBV6-2/TRBV6-3 | NA | TGTGCCAGCAGTCCCCCACCGGACTTATCCTACGAGCAGTACTTC | CASSPPPDLSYEQYF
many | TRBJ2-1 | TRBV3-1 | TRBD2 | TGTGCCAGTGGGCGGGGGGGCCACAATGAGCAGTTCTTC | CASGRGGHNEQFF
NA | TRBJ2-7 | TRBV3-1 | NA | TGTGCCAGCAGCCTTACCTTGACTAGGAAGGACGAGCAGTACTTC | CASSLTLTRKDEQYF